The clone carrying this T cell receptor (beta chain) was recorded at least ten times. The antigen is not known. The CDR3 has 15 amino acids. V was trimmed by 6 bases and J by 0 bases, leaving 15 bases between them. CDR1 and CDR2 (germline): MNHEY, SVGAGI. This entry belongs to a study of T cells in Graves' hyperthyroidism and ophthalmopathy. A sample of blood taken at first hyperthyroidism diagnosis preceded any ophthalmopathy symptoms. Study conclusions and caveats: Ophthalmopathy prediction by the model preceded onset by a median approximately six months.

Template material for amplifying TCR beta CDR3 regions consisted of RNA transcripts. The primer set for the first-round RT-PCR of the TCR CDR3 was HTBI. TCRdb recomputed calls from the multiplex PCR reads with MiXCR, one row per CDR3 protein. The sample holds under 350,000 distinct CDR3 sequences; less than 30% are singletons and the top ten take approximately 30%. This chain links TRBV6-5 with TRBJ2-7, with D possibly matching TRBD2 (7 bases). Sample: blood. The sequence was collected from a man aged 40-50 years with Graves' hyperthyroidism that later progressed to Graves' ophthalmopathy. CDR3 loop: CASRLLADSSYEQYF. The DNA for the CDR3 is TGTGCCAGCAGACTCCTAGCGGACAGCTCCTACGAGCAGTACTTC.